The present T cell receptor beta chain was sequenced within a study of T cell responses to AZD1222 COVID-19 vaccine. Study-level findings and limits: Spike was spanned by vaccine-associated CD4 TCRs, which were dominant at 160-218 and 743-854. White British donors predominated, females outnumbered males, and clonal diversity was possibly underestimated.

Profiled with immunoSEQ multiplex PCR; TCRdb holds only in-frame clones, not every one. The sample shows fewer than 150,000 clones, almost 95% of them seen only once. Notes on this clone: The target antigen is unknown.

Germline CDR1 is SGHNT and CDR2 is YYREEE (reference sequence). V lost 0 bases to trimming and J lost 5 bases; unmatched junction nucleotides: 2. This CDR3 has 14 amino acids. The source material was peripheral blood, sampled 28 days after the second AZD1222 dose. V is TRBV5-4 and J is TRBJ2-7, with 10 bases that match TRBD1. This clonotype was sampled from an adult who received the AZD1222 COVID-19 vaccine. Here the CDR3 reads CASSLEGQGHEQYF. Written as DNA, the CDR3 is TGTGCCAGCAGCTTGGAGGGACAGGGGCACGAGCAGTACTTC.